Below are 27 T cell receptor beta chains sequenced from a single sample in a study of blood T cell repertoires in COVID-19. Libraries were prepared by immunoSEQ multiplex PCR; TCRdb keeps only in-frame clonotypes and omits some of them. This sample has 200,000 or so clones, with roughly 79% found just once. Sequencing used peripheral blood. The receptors here all came from a woman over 75 with COVID-19, enrolled during active disease.

This clone was found once. The V and J genes are TRBV18 and TRBJ1-4; weak D call: TRBD1 (5 bases). Trimming pared 3 bases from V and 0 bases from J, leaving 11 bases between. This CDR3 has 16 residues. Germline-derived CDR1 and CDR2 are KGHSH and LQKENI. The CDR3 bases are TGTGCCAGCTCACCGGAACAGGTGGCAACTAATGAAAAACTGTTTTTT. This codes for CASSPEQVATNEKLFF.

The chain is built from TRBV11-2 and TRBJ2-2; D might be TRBD2 (6 bases). V lost 7 bases and J lost 4, with 19 bases in between. Germline assignment: CDR1 SGHAT and CDR2 FQNNGV. CDR3 length: 16 amino acids. The CDR3 DNA sequence: TGTGCCAGCACCCACCAATTCGGCGGGATCACCGGGGAGCTGTTTTTT. Translating gives CASTHQFGGITGELFF.

This clone was found a few times. The rearrangement links TRBV28 to TRBJ2-7, with 7 bases lining up with TRBD1. The CDR3 extends over 16 amino acids. Trimming removed 4 bases from V and 0 bases from J; junction bases left unmatched: 9. The germline V gene has CDR1 MDHEN and CDR2 SYDVKM. CDR3 in amino acids: CASSSLGTVSSYEQYF. The CDR3 region has the DNA TGTGCCAGCAGTTCGTTAGGGACAGTAAGCTCCTACGAGCAGTACTTC.

This clone appeared a few times. This chain connects TRBV7-9 to TRBJ1-1, with 8 bases matching TRBD1. The CDR3 consists of 15 residues. Per germline, CDR1 SEHNR and CDR2 FQNEAQ (reference sequence). After removal of 4 bases from V and 1 base from J, the junction contained 5 bases not matched to a gene. The CDR3 here is CASSSRGRENTEAFF. In DNA form, the CDR3 reads TGTGCCAGCAGCTCCAGGGGGCGGGAGAACACTGAAGCTTTCTTT. The full variable domain, completed using reference TRBV7-9 and TRBJ1-1, is DTGVSQNPRHKITKRGQNVTFRCDPISEHNRLYWYRQTLGQGPEFLTYFQNEAQLEKSRLLSDRFSAERPKGSFSTLEIQRTEQGDSAMYLCASSSRGRENTEAFFGQGTRLTVV.

The V gene is TRBV19, the J gene TRBJ2-4; 7 bases are shared with TRBD1. V shed 3 bases and J 1 base; nucleotides not matched to a gene: 3. The CDR3 consists of 15 residues. Germline V gene sequence: CDR1 LNHDA, CDR2 SQIVND (reference sequence). CDR3 sequence (DNA): TGTGCCAGTAGTATGACAGGGATGGCCAAAAACATTCAGTACTTC. The encoded protein is CASSMTGMAKNIQYF.

The J gene is TRBJ2-7, the V gene TRBV6-1, with D tentatively TRBD1 (6 bases). The V end lost 2 bases, the J end lost 3 bases, and 20 bases lay between the germline ends. The germline V gene has CDR1 MNHNS and CDR2 SASEGT. The CDR3 runs 17 residues. The CDR3 loop reads CASSETPTGWVGYEQYF. The CDR3 DNA is TGTGCCAGCAGTGAAACCCCAACAGGGTGGGTGGGCTACGAGCAGTACTTC.

In its sample, this clone was seen once. This sequence joins TRBV5-4 and TRBJ1-1; tentative D call: TRBD1 (5 bases). The V gene lost 5 bases and the J gene lost 1 base, with 9 bases spanning the gap. There are 13 residues in the CDR3. Per germline, CDR1 SGHNT and CDR2 YYREEE (reference sequence). Here the CDR3 DNA reads TGTGCCAGCAGGCTTGGACAGAACACTGAAGCTTTCTTT. It encodes CASRLGQNTEAFF.

This rearrangement joins TRBV2 to TRBJ1-4; 7 bases agree with TRBD1. Germline CDR1 SNHLY, CDR2 FYNNEI. The CDR3 contains 17 residues. J gave up 1 base and V 4 bases, and 9 bases lay outside the gene matches. CDR3 protein: CASSAPPTGVTNEKLFF. Written as DNA, the CDR3 is TGTGCCAGCAGTGCTCCCCCCACAGGGGTAACTAATGAAAAACTGTTTTTT.

The V gene is TRBV3-1 (or the pseudogene TRBV3-2), the J gene TRBJ2-1, with D unresolved. The CDR3 sequence is 14 residues long. CDR1 LGHDT and CDR2 YNNKEL come from the germline V gene (reference sequence). Trimming took 0 bases from V and 9 from J, leaving 12 bases between them. CDR3 loop: CASSQDFGSGEQFF. CDR3 bases: TGTGCCAGCAGCCAAGATTTTGGATCAGGTGAGCAGTTCTTC.

J is TRBJ2-1 and V is TRBV9, with D possibly TRBD1 on 6 matching bases. CDR1 and CDR2 from the germline V gene are SGDLS and YYNGEE. The CDR3 has 15 residues. The V end lost 0 bases, the J end lost 4 bases, and 11 bases lay between the germline ends. CDR3 nucleotide sequence: TGTGCCAGCAGCGTAGCCCCCCAGGGGTACAATGAGCAGTTCTTC. It translates to CASSVAPQGYNEQFF.

V usage is TRBV3-1 (or the pseudogene TRBV3-2) and J usage is TRBJ2-5, with D unclear. Germline assignment: CDR1 LGHDT and CDR2 YNNKEL (reference sequence). This CDR3 region has 13 residues. V dropped 4 bases and J dropped 8 bases, with 14 bases sitting between them. The CDR3 loop is CASSRQTGVTQYF. CDR3 in DNA: TGTGCCAGCAGCCGCCAGACCGGAGTCACCCAGTACTTC.

The chain couples TRBV28 to TRBJ2-3; TRBD1 is a possible D gene (6 bases). CDR3 length equals 15 residues. Between the trimmed V and J ends, which lost 6 bases and 0 bases, there was a span of 13 bases. The germline V gene has CDR1 MDHEN and CDR2 SYDVKM. The CDR3 spells CASSFGTLSTDTQYF. CDR3 DNA sequence: TGTGCCAGCAGCTTCGGGACACTTAGCACAGATACGCAGTATTTT.

CDR3 in amino acids: CASSRTSGAVTDTQYF. The CDR3 bases are TGTGCCAGCAGTCGGACTAGCGGGGCTGTCACAGATACGCAGTATTTT. The chain recombines TRBV6-6 with TRBJ2-3; TRBD2 matches at 12 bases. V shed 5 bases, J shed 2 bases, and the junction held 5 bases outside the gene matches. Germline CDR1 and CDR2: MNHNY and SVGAGI (reference sequence). The CDR3 covers 16 residues.

This chain connects TRBV24-1 to TRBJ1-1; D is possibly TRBD1 (6 bases). This CDR3 has 15 residues. The germline V gene encodes CDR1 KGHDR and CDR2 SFDVKD. V dropped 2 bases and J dropped 0 bases, with 9 bases sitting between them. The DNA for the CDR3 is TGTGCCACCAGTGATTCGGGGACACTGAACACTGAAGCTTTCTTT. It codes for CATSDSGTLNTEAFF.

The chain employs TRBV6-5 and TRBJ2-5; no clear D gene. In germline, CDR1 is MNHEY, CDR2 SVGAGI. The CDR3 length is 15 residues. V gave up 0 bases and J gave up 4 bases, with 12 bases separating them. As DNA, the CDR3 is TGTGCCAGCAGTTACTCGTACGTGTTCGGAGAGACCCAGTACTTC. Translated, it gives CASSYSYVFGETQYF.

With respect to this clone: A far more abundant clone sits one base away, making this likely a read error. The chain combines TRBV12-3 or TRBV12-4 with TRBJ2-7; TRBD1 matches 8 bases. Unmatched junction bases numbered 10, after V lost 8 bases and J lost 7 bases. This CDR3 contains 13 residues. The CDR3: CASWRTGTGEQYF. CDR3 bases: TGTGCCAGCTGGCGGACAGGGACTGGAGAGCAGTACTTC.

The gene calls are TRBV19 and TRBJ1-5; D is undetermined. Trimming stripped 3 bases from V and 2 bases from J, with 5 bases between. The germline V gene encodes CDR1 LNHDA and CDR2 SQIVND (reference sequence). The length of the CDR3 is 13 residues. CDR3 in amino acids: CASSIVRNQPQHF. CDR3 coding DNA: TGTGCCAGTAGTATCGTCCGCAATCAGCCCCAGCATTTT.

The chain has TRBV5-4 and TRBJ2-7; unclear D gene. CDR1 and CDR2 (germline): SGHNT, YYREEE (reference sequence). Between the trimmed V and J ends, which lost 1 base and 7 bases, there was a span of 21 bases. This CDR3 is 16 amino acids long. The CDR3 is CASSLPTLGSPSEQYF. The CDR3 DNA reads as TGTGCCAGCAGCTTGCCAACTTTGGGCTCCCCCTCGGAGCAGTACTTC.

The chain has TRBV6-5 and TRBJ1-2; D remains ambiguous. CDR1 MNHEY and CDR2 SVGAGI come from the germline V gene. The CDR3 is made up of 13 amino acids. Trimming left V 6 bases short and J 4 bases short, with 12 bases between. CDR3 bases: TGTGCCAGCAGCCTAGATCCGGCCTATGGCTACACCTTC. Protein sequence: CASSLDPAYGYTF.

The chain carries TRBV18 and TRBJ2-2, with TRBD1 as a possible D gene (6 bases). V lost 4 bases to trimming and J lost 6 bases, with 9 bases between them. In germline, CDR1 is KGHSH, CDR2 LQKENI. The CDR3 extends over 13 amino acids. CDR3 amino acids: CASSLTGSGELFF. CDR3 nucleotides: TGTGCCAGCTCACTTACAGGGTCCGGGGAGCTGTTTTTT.

As regards this clone: The limits of the CDR3 on the DNA are not certain, so only TCRdb's listed CDR3 is given. V and J are TRBV29-1 and TRBJ2-1; the table calls TRBD2, which could not be checked here. CDR1 is SQVTM and CDR2 is ANQGSEA in the germline V gene. A total of 11 residues make up the CDR3, ends included. The CDR3 here is CSVAPGSEEFF.

The chain has TRBV3-1 (or the pseudogene TRBV3-2) and TRBJ2-1; D is perhaps TRBD1 (6 bases). CDR3 length: 15 amino acids. Germline V CDR1 and CDR2: LGHDT, YNNKEL (reference sequence). The V and J ends lost 2 bases and 6 bases respectively, with 14 bases between them. This CDR3 reads CASSQSSTGFNEQFF. In DNA form, the CDR3 reads TGTGCCAGCAGCCAATCATCAACAGGGTTCAATGAGCAGTTCTTC.

A few counts support this clone. The chain recombines TRBV19 with TRBJ1-6; no clear D gene. The V gene's germline CDR1 is LNHDA and CDR2 SQIVND (reference sequence). V dropped 8 bases and J dropped 0 bases, with 14 bases sitting between them. The CDR3 spans 16 residues. The CDR3 loop is CASRVEWSSYNSPLHF. The CDR3 region has the DNA TGTGCCAGTCGGGTTGAGTGGAGCTCCTATAATTCACCCCTCCACTTT.

The chain combines TRBV4-1 with TRBJ2-6; 9 nucleotides agree with TRBD1. The germline V gene encodes CDR1 MGHRA and CDR2 YSYEKL. The CDR3 runs to 17 residues. V lost 1 base to trimming and J lost 4 bases; unmatched junction nucleotides: 5. CDR3 sequence (DNA): TGCGCCAGCAGCCAAGCTGACAGGGGGTCCGGGGCCAACGTCCTGACTTTC. Its protein product is CASSQADRGSGANVLTF.

A single count supports this clone. The gene calls are TRBV2 and TRBJ1-5, with 8 bases identical to TRBD1. Per the germline V gene, CDR1 is SNHLY and CDR2 is FYNNEI. This CDR3 contains 17 residues. The V gene end was trimmed by 8 bases and the J gene end by 2 bases; junction bases not matched to a gene: 14. The CDR3, as DNA: TGTGCCAGCTATTCCGGACAGGGCGTCGTGGGCAATCAGCCCCAGCATTTT. Translation: CASYSGQGVVGNQPQHF.

The chain combines TRBV13 with TRBJ2-1; the match to TRBD2 covers 8 bases. Losses at the gene ends were 7 bases for V and 4 bases for J; bases not matched to a gene: 3. Looked up from germline, CDR1 is PRHDT and CDR2 is FYEKMQ (reference sequence). The CDR3 extends over 13 amino acids. The CDR3 nucleotides are TGTGCCAGCAAACTAGCGGAGTACAATGAGCAGTTCTTC. Its translation is CASKLAEYNEQFF.

The V and J genes are TRBV7-9 and TRBJ2-3; D unresolved. CDR1 and CDR2 from the germline V gene are SEHNR and FQNEAQ (reference sequence). This CDR3 spans 16 amino acids. Trimming took 1 base from V and 2 from J, leaving 13 bases between them. The CDR3 here is CASSLGLNYLTDTQYF. DNA for the CDR3: TGTGCCAGCAGCTTAGGACTTAACTACCTCACAGATACGCAGTATTTT.